The 21 T cell receptor beta chains in this list originate from one sample, sequenced in a study of T cells after yellow fever vaccination. TCRdb re-called the 5' RACE reads with MiXCR, one entry per CDR3 protein. The repertoire holds about 210,000 distinct CDR3 sequences, with approximately 6.8% as singletons. Sequenced here: CD4+ T cells sorted from PBMCs, sampled on the day of the yellow fever booster vaccination. The source is a man aged 30 to 45 who received the YFV17D yellow fever vaccine.

The gene calls are TRBV7-2 and TRBJ2-5; no reliable D call. In germline, CDR1 is SGHTA, CDR2 FQGNSA. The CDR3 spans 13 residues. Trimming cost V 1 base and J 4 bases, with 7 bases left between them. CDR3 nucleotide sequence: TGTGCCAGCAGCTTAGGCGTATTAGAGACCCAGTACTTC. This gives the protein CASSLGVLETQYF.

This chain connects TRBV7-9 to TRBJ2-3; no firm D call. The CDR3 consists of 15 residues. V gave up 4 bases and J gave up 1 base, with 12 bases separating them. CDR1 SEHNR and CDR2 FQNEAQ come from the germline V gene (reference sequence). This CDR3 reads CASSYGPLGTDTQYF. The CDR3 DNA reads as TGTGCCAGCAGCTACGGCCCCCTGGGCACAGATACGCAGTATTTT.

This clonotype was observed at least ten times. This sequence joins TRBV5-1 and TRBJ2-1; 8 nucleotides match TRBD2. Germline V lookup: CDR1 SGHRS, CDR2 YFSETQ. V lost 6 bases, J lost 3 bases, and 11 bases stayed unmatched. This CDR3 region has 16 residues. The CDR3 here is CASMGLAGGYYNEQFF. The CDR3 DNA reads TGCGCCAGCATGGGTTTGGCGGGAGGTTACTACAATGAGCAGTTCTTC.

This clonotype appeared many times. V is TRBV7-8 and J is TRBJ2-1; D might be TRBD1 or TRBD2, each matching 5 bases. Germline CDR1 reads SGHVS; CDR2 reads FQNEAQ. The germline V and J ends were trimmed by 7 bases and 2 bases, with 12 bases remaining between them. The CDR3 is 14 amino acids. The CDR3 loop is CASNRDVTYNEQFF. The CDR3 DNA reads as TGTGCCAGCAACCGGGACGTAACCTACAATGAGCAGTTCTTC.

This clonotype was detected only a few times. The chain has TRBV11-1 and TRBJ2-3, with TRBD2 matching over 10 bases. Trimming took 1 base from V and 4 from J; bases not matched to a gene: 11. Per germline, CDR1 SGHAT and CDR2 FQDESV (reference sequence). This CDR3 spans 18 amino acids. The CDR3 here is CASSLERFYGTSADTQYF. For the CDR3, the DNA is TGTGCCAGCAGCTTAGAACGATTTTATGGGACTAGCGCAGATACGCAGTATTTT. The complete variable domain, with remaining parts taken from reference TRBV11-1 and TRBJ2-3, reads EAEVAQSPRYKITEKSQAVAFWCDPISGHATLYWYRQILGQGPELLVQFQDESVVDDSQLPKDRFSAERLKGVDSTLKIQPAELGDSAMYLCASSLERFYGTSADTQYFGPGTRLTVL.

The CDR3 here is CASTRGTRVAPSTQYF. The CDR3 DNA reads as TGTGCCAGCACTAGGGGAACTAGGGTGGCTCCCAGTACGCAGTATTTT. The V gene is TRBV6-1, the J gene TRBJ2-3, with D perhaps given as TRBD1 or TRBD2 (5 bases each). The CDR3 has 16 amino acids. Germline CDR1 MNHNS, CDR2 SASEGT. Trimming stripped 7 bases from V and 8 bases from J, with 25 bases between.

This clonotype was seen more than once but under ten times. The chain links TRBV6-2 or TRBV6-3 to TRBJ2-2; no definite D call. The germline V gene has CDR1 MNHEY and CDR2 SVGEGT. The CDR3 contains 13 residues. V dropped 6 bases and J dropped 3 bases, with 8 bases sitting between them. CDR3 sequence reads: CASSPLYTGELFF. The DNA for the CDR3 is TGTGCCAGCAGCCCTCTCTACACCGGGGAGCTGTTTTTT.

This clonotype was seen repeatedly, ten times or more. V and J are TRBV18 and TRBJ1-2, with 12 bases matching TRBD1. Per germline, CDR1 KGHSH and CDR2 LQKENI. CDR3 length: 16 residues. The V and J ends lost 3 bases and 5 bases, in that order; junction bases with no gene match: 7. CDR3 in amino acids: CASSPTPGQGAYGYTF. CDR3 in DNA: TGTGCCAGCTCACCTACACCGGGACAGGGGGCGTATGGCTACACCTTC.

V usage is TRBV5-1 and J usage is TRBJ2-7; the match to TRBD1 covers 9 bases. V lost 0 bases to trimming and J lost 5 bases; unmatched junction nucleotides: 9. Germline assignment: CDR1 SGHRS and CDR2 YFSETQ. The length of the CDR3 is 16 residues. The DNA for the CDR3 is TGCGCCAGCAGCTTGGGTCTAGGGACAGGGTCGGACGAGCAGTACTTC. This sequence encodes CASSLGLGTGSDEQYF.

V usage is TRBV28 and J usage is TRBJ2-5; 7 bases are a match to TRBD1. Germline values: CDR1 MDHEN, CDR2 SYDVKM. J gave up 5 bases and V 8 bases, and 8 bases lay outside the gene matches. This CDR3 has 13 residues. The CDR3 region has the DNA TGTGCCAGCCGACAGGGTGGGCTTGAGACCCAGTACTTC. Its translation: CASRQGGLETQYF.

This clonotype was observed at least ten times. The chain links TRBV7-2 to TRBJ2-5; 8 nucleotides agree with TRBD2. The CDR3 loop spans 12 amino acids. Trimming at V came to 7 bases and at J to 5 bases, leaving 3 bases not matched to a gene. Per germline, CDR1 SGHTA and CDR2 FQGNSA. The CDR3 bases are TGTGCCAGCACTCGGACTAGCGAGACCCAGTACTTC. It codes for CASTRTSETQYF.

This clonotype was seen a handful of times. V gene TRBV7-2 combines with J gene TRBJ2-1; D is perhaps TRBD2 (5 bases). This CDR3 contains 15 residues. V was pared by 1 base and J by 4 bases, with 11 bases between. Germline CDR1 SGHTA, CDR2 FQGNSA. For the CDR3, the DNA is TGTGCCAGCAGCTTAGGCGGGTTCTGGTACAATGAGCAGTTCTTC. It translates to CASSLGGFWYNEQFF.

This clonotype was counted between two and nine times. This sequence joins TRBV7-9 and TRBJ2-7; tentatively, D is TRBD2 (6 bases). The CDR3 is 14 amino acids. Germline loops: CDR1 SEHNR, CDR2 FQNEAQ (reference sequence). The V gene lost 5 bases and the J gene lost 1 base, with 12 bases spanning the gap. CDR3 DNA: TGTGCCAGCAGCGCTAGGGACTCATCCTACGAGCAGTACTTC. Translating it yields CASSARDSSYEQYF.

This clonotype was detected only a few times. The genes are TRBV20-1 and TRBJ2-1; 13 nucleotides align to TRBD2. The germline gives CDR1 DFQATT, CDR2 SNEGSKA (reference sequence). CDR3 length equals 16 residues. Germline trimming cut 0 bases from V and 6 bases from J; bases unmatched to any gene: 5. This CDR3 is CSARDPLAGGGNEQFF. In nucleotides, the CDR3 is TGCAGTGCTAGAGACCCACTAGCGGGGGGGGGCAATGAGCAGTTCTTC.

About this clonotype: One junction end disagrees with the germline gene, perhaps due to a read error. The chain uses TRBV23-1 and TRBJ1-6; D possibly corresponds to TRBD1 (5 bases). TRBV23-1 is an ORF, with its function uncertain. The CDR3 extends over 16 amino acids. CDR3 DNA: TGCGCCAGCAGTCCCTGGGGGAGCTCCTATAATTCACCCCACCACTTT. Translating gives CASSPWGSSYNSPHHF.

This clonotype was observed many times. This chain connects TRBV19 to TRBJ2-5; D gene uncertain. Germline CDR1 is LNHDA and CDR2 is SQIVND (reference sequence). Trimming took off 0 bases at V and 1 base at J, with 12 bases between the two ends. This CDR3 has 16 residues. This CDR3 reads CASSIEGGQLQETQYF. The CDR3 nucleotides read TGTGCCAGTAGTATAGAGGGTGGGCAGCTCCAAGAGACCCAGTACTTC.

This rearrangement joins TRBV20-1 to TRBJ2-1; TRBD2 agrees at 9 bases. The V gene's germline CDR1 is DFQATT and CDR2 SNEGSKA (reference sequence). The CDR3 is 15 amino acids. With V trimmed by 0 bases and J by 7 bases, 7 bases remained unmatched. The CDR3 spells CSARDRREGLNEQFF. CDR3 nucleotides: TGCAGTGCTAGAGATCGGCGGGAGGGTTTAAATGAGCAGTTCTTC.

This clonotype was observed a handful of times. This rearrangement joins TRBV7-8 to TRBJ2-1, with D tentatively TRBD2 (6 bases). V was cut by 3 bases and J by 5 bases, with 11 bases left in between. The CDR3 consists of 14 residues. CDR1 and CDR2 from the germline V gene are SGHVS and FQNEAQ. The CDR3 DNA is TGTGCCAGCAGCTTTGCCAGGAGGGACAATGAGCAGTTCTTC. This sequence encodes CASSFARRDNEQFF.

This chain joins TRBV7-2 and TRBJ2-7, with D perhaps TRBD1 (5 bases). Germline V lookup: CDR1 SGHTA, CDR2 FQGNSA. V shed 2 bases and J shed 2 bases, with 10 bases lying between them. CDR3 length: 14 residues. The CDR3 reads CASSLSQGPYEQYF. The CDR3, as DNA: TGTGCCAGCAGCTTATCTCAGGGTCCCTACGAGCAGTACTTC.

This clonotype has a handful of counts. This chain connects TRBV21-1 to TRBJ2-2; the D call of TRBD2 is as the table states it, not checked on the DNA. TRBV21-1 is deemed a pseudogene. CDR3 length equals 19 residues. CDR3 in amino acids: CASSKAIGLAGANTGELFF. The CDR3 DNA sequence: TGTGCCAGCAGCAAGGCGATCGGACTAGCGGGAGCGAACACCGGGGAGCTGTTTTTT.

At least ten counts were recorded for this clonotype. The genes are TRBV6-5 and TRBJ2-2; either TRBD1 or TRBD2 may supply D (5 bases each). The CDR3 is made up of 17 amino acids. V gave up 2 bases and J gave up 7 bases, with 20 bases separating them. Germline V gives CDR1 MNHEY, CDR2 SVGAGI. CDR3 DNA: TGTGCCAGCAGTTACGATAACCCGGGGCAGGGAGACGGGGAGCTGTTTTTT. It specifies CASSYDNPGQGDGELFF.